The 6 T cell receptor beta chains reported below all come from one sample, sequenced in a study of T cells in Graves' hyperthyroidism and ophthalmopathy. Authors of the study amplified TCR beta CDR3 regions from RNA transcripts. A first-round RT-PCR of the TCR CDR3 used the HTBI primer set. TCRdb independently ran MiXCR on the multiplex PCR reads; one entry per CDR3 protein. The data show fewer than 350,000 distinct CDR3 sequences, approximately 18% seen once. Sequencing input: blood. Receptors originate from a man in his fifties or sixties with Graves' ophthalmopathy.

This clonotype turned up a few times. The CDR3 region is CSADDRRSYNEQFF. The CDR3 DNA sequence: TGCAGTGCGGATGACAGGCGCTCCTACAATGAGCAGTTCTTC. This chain connects TRBV20-1 to TRBJ2-1, with a tentative D call TRBD1 (6 bases). Germline-derived CDR1 and CDR2 are DFQATT and SNEGSKA (reference sequence). V lost 6 bases, J lost 0 bases, and 12 bases lay in between. The CDR3 covers 14 residues.

The rearrangement links TRBV19 to TRBJ2-1, with TRBD1 identical over 10 bases. The CDR3 length is 14 residues. V dropped 5 bases and J dropped 8; count of bases not matched to a gene: 6. Per germline, CDR1 LNHDA and CDR2 SQIVND (reference sequence). DNA for the CDR3: TGTGCCAGTAGTTGGGACAGGGGAAGGGATGAGCAGTTCTTC. Translated: CASSWDRGRDEQFF.

The gene calls are TRBV7-2 and TRBJ1-2; perhaps TRBD1 as D (5 bases). V lost 5 bases and J lost 6, with 16 bases in between. This CDR3 has 14 residues. Per germline, CDR1 SGHTA and CDR2 FQGNSA. The CDR3 region is CASSERDLRDGYTF. The CDR3 region has the DNA TGTGCCAGCAGCGAAAGAGACCTCAGGGATGGCTACACCTTC. Full variable domain (outside the CDR3, taken from reference TRBV7-2 and TRBJ1-2): GAGVSQSPSNKVTEKGKDVELRCDPISGHTALYWYRQSLGQGLEFLIYFQGNSAPDKSGLPSDRFSAERTGGSVSTLTIQRTQQEDSAVYLCASSERDLRDGYTFGSGTRLTVV.

This clonotype was seen repeatedly, ten times or more. V usage is TRBV27 and J usage is TRBJ2-1; TRBD2 matches 7 bases. CDR1 and CDR2 from the germline V gene are MNHEY and SMNVEV (reference sequence). The CDR3 is made up of 16 amino acids. Trimming took 1 base from V and 0 from J; bases not matched to a gene: 3. CDR3 in amino acids: CASSLWGGSSYNEQFF. CDR3 bases: TGTGCCAGCAGTTTATGGGGGGGAAGCTCCTACAATGAGCAGTTCTTC.

V gene TRBV29-1 combines with J gene TRBJ2-1, with unresolved D. The CDR3 loop spans 11 amino acids. Germline-derived CDR1 and CDR2 are SQVTM and ANQGSEA. Trimming took 4 bases from V and 8 from J, leaving 9 bases between them. The CDR3 coding sequence is TGCAGCGTTGCCTCCCTGGATGAGCAGTTCTTC. Translating gives CSVASLDEQFF.

The chain employs TRBV20-1 and TRBJ2-1, with D unclear. CDR1 and CDR2 (germline): DFQATT, SNEGSKA (reference sequence). The CDR3 has 13 residues. Trimming pared 3 bases from V and 12 bases from J, leaving 18 bases between. The chain's CDR3 is CSASPGVGMPQFF. CDR3 nucleotides: TGCAGTGCTAGTCCAGGAGTAGGGATGCCGCAGTTCTTC.